A single sample gave rise to the 32 T cell receptor beta chains below, sequenced in a study of cytomegalovirus exposure and HLA in healthy donors. Primers: 60 Vbeta forward and 13 Jbeta reverse. This table comes from immunoSEQ multiplex PCR, and its TCRdb copy is limited to in-frame clones, with some not included. The data contain 60,000 to 100,000 clones, about four fifths of them singletons. The material sequenced was PBMCs. The origin of the receptors is a man aged 35 to 55 in good health and CMV-seronegative.

Turning to this clone: At one end, the junction sequence differs from germline, possibly due to a read error. The chain couples TRBV28 to TRBJ2-4; possibly TRBD1 for D (6 bases). The V gene's germline CDR1 is MDHEN and CDR2 SYDVKM. The CDR3 loop spans 13 amino acids. CDR3 sequence reads: CASSLGGTNSQYF. CDR3 sequence (DNA): TGTGCCAGCAGTCTAGGGGGAACAAACAGTCAGTACTTC. Full variable domain (missing parts from reference TRBV28 and TRBJ2-4): DVKVTQSSRYLVKRTGEKVFLECVQDMDHENMFWYRQDPGLGLRLIYFSYDVKMKEKGDIPEGYSVSREKKERFSLILESASTNQTSMYLCASSLGGTNSQYFGAGTRLSVL.

J is TRBJ1-2 and V is TRBV30; tentative D call: TRBD1 (5 bases). Germline CDR1 GTSNPN, CDR2 SVGIG (reference sequence). V was pared by 2 bases and J by 8 bases, with 18 bases between. The CDR3 is made up of 14 amino acids. This chain's CDR3 is CAWSRSPDRQGYTF. CDR3 DNA sequence: TGTGCCTGGAGTAGGTCCCCCGACAGACAAGGCTACACCTTC.

The count of this clone is one. The chain is built from TRBV18 and TRBJ2-5; 7 positions agree with TRBD2. The CDR3 covers 14 residues. Looked up from germline, CDR1 is KGHSH and CDR2 is LQKENI. V shed 3 bases, J shed 2 bases, and the junction held 3 bases outside the gene matches. The CDR3 reads CASSPRTRQETQYF. The CDR3 DNA reads as TGTGCCAGCTCACCGAGGACTAGACAAGAGACCCAGTACTTC.

CDR3 in amino acids: CSVEAGGTYEQFF. CDR3 nucleotide sequence: TGCAGCGTTGAGGCGGGAGGGACCTATGAGCAGTTCTTC. The chain recombines TRBV29-1 with TRBJ2-1; TRBD2 aligns across 9 bases. After removal of 3 bases from V and 8 bases from J, the junction contained 5 bases not matched to a gene. The CDR3 is made up of 13 amino acids. Looked up from germline, CDR1 is SQVTM and CDR2 is ANQGSEA.

The rearrangement uses TRBV27 and TRBJ2-3, with a weak D call TRBD2 (5 bases). The V end was cut by 4 bases, the J end by 0 bases, with 14 bases between. The CDR3 is made up of 16 amino acids. From germline, CDR1 is MNHEY and CDR2 SMNVEV (reference sequence). Here the CDR3 DNA reads TGTGCCAGCAGTTCCTTTAGCGTATCTAGCACAGATACGCAGTATTTT. This sequence encodes CASSSFSVSSTDTQYF.

The chain links TRBV5-4 to TRBJ2-7, with 7 positions matching TRBD1. Germline trimming cut 5 bases from V and 0 bases from J; bases unmatched to any gene: 11. The CDR3 is 16 residues long. Germline CDR1 SGHNT, CDR2 YYREEE (reference sequence). The CDR3, as DNA: TGTGCCAGCAGGAGAGGAGACAGGGAACTCTCCTACGAGCAGTACTTC. Residues: CASRRGDRELSYEQYF.

As to this clone: A read error may account for a junction end that differs from germline. V gene TRBV6-6 combines with J gene TRBJ1-4; 9 bases are shared with TRBD1. CDR1 is MNHNY, CDR2 SVGAGI, per germline (reference sequence). This CDR3 is built from 16 residues. The CDR3 sequence is CASIYGTGPNKGVMFF. CDR3 nucleotides: TGTGCCAGCATTTACGGGACAGGGCCGAATAAGGGGGTGATGTTTTTT.

The chain is built from TRBV27 and TRBJ2-7; TRBD1 matches 7 bases. This CDR3 spans 13 amino acids. Trimming took 5 bases from V and 2 from J; bases not matched to a gene: 3. CDR1 MNHEY and CDR2 SMNVEV come from the germline V gene (reference sequence). In DNA form, the CDR3 reads TGTGCCAGCAGTCGACAGGGACCCTACGAGCAGTACTTC. Translated, it gives CASSRQGPYEQYF.

V is TRBV7-2 and J is TRBJ2-1; 9 bases are a match to TRBD2. The germline V gene encodes CDR1 SGHTA and CDR2 FQGNSA. The CDR3 length is 15 residues. V was clipped by 7 bases and J by 9 bases; unmatched bases: 13. The CDR3 coding sequence is TGTGCCAGCATCCTGAATAGCGGGAGTGGAGGTGAGCAGTTCTTC. Protein product: CASILNSGSGGEQFF.

This rearrangement joins TRBV27 to TRBJ2-3; 9 positions agree with TRBD2. The germline gives CDR1 MNHEY, CDR2 SMNVEV (reference sequence). This CDR3 has 14 residues. Losses at the gene ends were 3 bases for V and 6 bases for J; bases not matched to a gene: 4. CDR3: CASSLGLASDTQYF. The CDR3 bases are TGTGCCAGCAGTTTGGGACTAGCAAGTGATACGCAGTATTTT.

The count of this clone is one. The chain links TRBV6-1 to TRBJ2-7; maybe TRBD1 (6 bases). V was clipped by 7 bases and J by 2 bases, with 18 bases between them. The CDR3 is 15 residues long. Germline V CDR1 and CDR2: MNHNS, SASEGT. The chain's CDR3 is CASNRERADPYEQYF. The DNA for the CDR3 is TGTGCCAGCAACAGGGAGAGGGCCGACCCCTACGAGCAGTACTTC.

The rearrangement links TRBV21-1 to TRBJ1-5. TRBV21-1 is described as a pseudogene. This CDR3 is 10 amino acids long. The CDR3 is CASPGQPQHF. CDR3 bases: TGTGCCAGCCCGGGTCAGCCCCAGCATTTT.

V and J are TRBV1 and TRBJ2-2; TRBD1 was called by the table and not checked on the DNA. TRBV1 is a pseudogene locus. The CDR3 runs 15 residues. This chain's CDR3 is CTSSPDRRGTGELFF. For the CDR3, the DNA is TGCACCAGCAGCCCCGACCGAAGGGGAACCGGGGAGCTGTTTTTT.

V and J are TRBV11-2 and TRBJ1-1, with D unclear. V lost 0 bases to trimming and J lost 2 bases, with 13 bases between them. This CDR3 comprises 16 residues. Germline CDR1 SGHAT, CDR2 FQNNGV. CDR3 loop: CASSLDPGVGNTEAFF. In DNA, the CDR3 is TGTGCCAGCAGCTTAGATCCGGGTGTGGGTAACACTGAAGCTTTCTTT.

The chain is built from TRBV7-3 and TRBJ2-5, with D maybe TRBD2 (5 bases). CDR1 is SGHTA, CDR2 FQGTGA, per germline. The CDR3 loop spans 13 amino acids. V was cut by 4 bases and J by 1 base, with 7 bases left in between. This CDR3 is CASSSGIQETQYF. DNA of the CDR3: TGTGCCAGCAGCTCCGGGATCCAAGAGACCCAGTACTTC.

V and J are TRBV9 and TRBJ2-2; possibly TRBD1 for D (6 bases). Trimming cost V 4 bases and J 2 bases, with 15 bases left between them. The germline gives CDR1 SGDLS, CDR2 YYNGEE. The CDR3 totals 16 residues. Here the CDR3 reads CASSPRGQQNTGELFF. CDR3 nucleotides: TGTGCCAGCAGCCCGAGGGGACAACAAAACACCGGGGAGCTGTTTTTT. Full variable domain (outside the CDR3, taken from reference TRBV9 and TRBJ2-2): DSGVTQTPKHLITATGQRVTLRCSPRSGDLSVYWYQQSLDQGLQFLIQYYNGEERAKGNILERFSAQQFPDLHSELNLSSLELGDSALYFCASSPRGQQNTGELFFGEGSRLTVL.

The J gene is TRBJ1-2, the V gene TRBV19; 9 nucleotides match TRBD1. Trimming cost V 7 bases and J 7 bases; bases outside gene matches: 10. CDR1 is LNHDA and CDR2 is SQIVND in the germline V gene (reference sequence). The CDR3 is 14 residues long. CDR3 residues: CASNGGQGYSGYTF. The CDR3 DNA sequence: TGTGCCAGTAATGGCGGACAGGGGTACTCTGGCTACACCTTC.

This clone was recorded once. The CDR3 region is CASKGGAANTGELFF. The DNA for the CDR3 is TGCGCCAGCAAGGGAGGCGCCGCGAACACCGGGGAGCTGTTTTTT. The chain carries TRBV5-1 and TRBJ2-2; the D gene is possibly TRBD2 (6 bases). V was clipped by 6 bases and J by 0 bases, with 12 bases between them. This CDR3 has 15 amino acids. Germline CDR1 is SGHRS and CDR2 is YFSETQ. Together with reference TRBV5-1 and TRBJ2-2, the CDR3 gives the full variable domain: KAGVTQTPRYLIKTRGQQVTLSCSPISGHRSVSWYQQTPGQGLQFLFEYFSETQRNKGNFPGRFSGRQFSNSRSEMNVSTLELGDSALYLCASKGGAANTGELFFGEGSRLTVL.

The rearrangement links TRBV5-8 to TRBJ2-5; TRBD1 aligns across 7 bases. This CDR3 has 13 residues. The trim removed 2 bases at V and 4 bases at J, leaving 2 bases unmatched. Germline CDR1 and CDR2: SGHTS and YDEGEE. CDR3 sequence (DNA): TGTGCCAGCAGCTTACAGGGGTCAGAGACCCAGTACTTC. Protein sequence: CASSLQGSETQYF.

The chain uses TRBV5-4 and TRBJ1-4; TRBD1 might be the D (5 bases). The V end lost 2 bases, the J end lost 8 bases, and 7 bases lay between the germline ends. The length of the CDR3 is 12 residues. Germline CDR1 and CDR2: SGHNT and YYREEE (reference sequence). CDR3 DNA sequence: TGTGCCAGCAGCTTTACAGGCGAAAAACTGTTTTTT. Its translation is CASSFTGEKLFF.

J is TRBJ1-2 and V is TRBV7-8; the match to TRBD1 covers 11 bases. Trimming at V came to 5 bases and at J to 6 bases, leaving 8 bases not matched to a gene. Germline V gene sequence: CDR1 SGHVS, CDR2 FQNEAQ. The CDR3 runs 15 residues. DNA for the CDR3: TGTGCCAGCAGCACGAGGACAGGGGGCGCTCATGGCTACACCTTC. Amino acid sequence: CASSTRTGGAHGYTF.

The V call is TRBV9, the J call TRBJ2-5; 16 bases match TRBD2. This CDR3 is built from 17 residues. Germline V lookup: CDR1 SGDLS, CDR2 YYNGEE. Unmatched junction bases numbered 8, after V lost 4 bases and J lost 5 bases. CDR3 amino acids: CASSPGTSGRAGETQYF. CDR3 DNA: TGTGCCAGCAGCCCAGGGACTAGCGGGAGGGCGGGCGAGACCCAGTACTTC.

This chain uses TRBV7-6 with TRBJ1-6; 9 positions agree with TRBD1. J was trimmed by 10 bases and V by 6 bases; bases with no gene match: 16. Germline V gene sequence: CDR1 SGHVS, CDR2 FNYEAQ. The CDR3 is 17 amino acids. The CDR3 DNA follows: TGTGCCAGCAGATCCCTCCCCCTCGGGACAGGGATCTCACCCCTCCACTTT. Protein product: CASRSLPLGTGISPLHF.

This clone occurred a few times. The V call is TRBV6-1, the J call TRBJ1-5, with TRBD1 matching over 8 bases. Trimming at V came to 6 bases and at J to 7 bases, leaving 8 bases not matched to a gene. The V gene's germline CDR1 is MNHNS and CDR2 SASEGT. CDR3 length: 14 amino acids. CDR3 sequence: CASSGTGLRQPQHF. The CDR3 DNA follows: TGTGCCAGCAGCGGGACAGGATTAAGGCAGCCCCAGCATTTT.

This sequence joins TRBV4-2 and TRBJ1-2; 7 bases agree with TRBD1. CDR3 size: 15 residues. The J segment lost 4 bases and the V segment lost 0 bases, leaving 5 bases of the junction unmatched. CDR1 and CDR2 from the germline V gene are LGHNA and YNFKEQ. The CDR3 DNA is TGTGCCAGCAGCCAAGAGGCAGGGGGGCCCTATGGCTACACCTTC. Protein sequence: CASSQEAGGPYGYTF.

V usage is TRBV19 and J usage is TRBJ1-5; possible D gene TRBD1, 5 bases. CDR3 length equals 16 residues. V dropped 4 bases and J dropped 0 bases, with 13 bases sitting between them. Germline CDR1 LNHDA, CDR2 SQIVND (reference sequence). Here the CDR3 reads CASSTLPRVSNQPQHF. CDR3 nucleotides: TGTGCCAGTAGTACCCTCCCCAGGGTTAGCAATCAGCCCCAGCATTTT. The full variable domain, rest sourced from reference TRBV19 and TRBJ1-5, is DGGITQSPKYLFRKEGQNVTLSCEQNLNHDAMYWYRQDPGQGLRLIYYSQIVNDFQKGDIAEGYSVSREKKESFPLTVTSAQKNPTAFYLCASSTLPRVSNQPQHFGDGTRLSIL.

The chain employs TRBV7-9 and TRBJ2-7; 7 bases are shared with TRBD2. V dropped 3 bases and J dropped 5; count of bases not matched to a gene: 10. CDR3 length: 15 residues. Germline CDR1 and CDR2: SEHNR and FQNEAQ (reference sequence). CDR3 sequence: CASSFSSGISDEQYF. The CDR3 DNA reads TGTGCCAGCAGCTTTTCCAGCGGGATTTCGGACGAGCAGTACTTC.

V usage is TRBV7-3 and J usage is TRBJ2-1; 9 nucleotides align to TRBD2. Germline V lookup: CDR1 SGHTA, CDR2 FQGTGA. This CDR3 has 14 amino acids. The ends lost 3 bases at V and 5 bases at J; junction bases unmatched: 2. The chain's CDR3 is CASSLLAGNNEQFF. CDR3 DNA: TGTGCCAGCAGCTTGCTAGCGGGAAACAATGAGCAGTTCTTC.

The V call is TRBV9, the J call TRBJ2-2, with D possibly TRBD1 on 5 matching bases. Between the trimmed V and J ends, which lost 0 bases and 6 bases, there was a span of 12 bases. The CDR3 covers 15 residues. The germline V gene has CDR1 SGDLS and CDR2 YYNGEE. The CDR3 loop reads CASSVGGAGSGELFF. CDR3 nucleotide sequence: TGTGCCAGCAGCGTAGGTGGGGCAGGGTCCGGGGAGCTGTTTTTT. The full variable domain, in which reference TRBV9 and TRBJ2-2 provide the parts outside the CDR3, is DSGVTQTPKHLITATGQRVTLRCSPRSGDLSVYWYQQSLDQGLQFLIQYYNGEERAKGNILERFSAQQFPDLHSELNLSSLELGDSALYFCASSVGGAGSGELFFGEGSRLTVL.

The J gene is TRBJ2-5, the V gene TRBV5-6; TRBD1 might be the D (5 bases). Trimming took off 1 base at V and 6 bases at J, with 10 bases between the two ends. Germline-derived CDR1 and CDR2 are SGHDT and YYEEEE. This CDR3 region has 13 residues. CDR3 in amino acids: CASSLPGFQTQYF. The CDR3 bases are TGTGCCAGCAGCTTGCCAGGGTTCCAGACCCAGTACTTC. Together with reference TRBV5-6 and TRBJ2-5, the CDR3 gives the full variable domain: DAGVTQSPTHLIKTRGQQVTLRCSPKSGHDTVSWYQQALGQGPQFIFQYYEEEERQRGNFPDRFSGHQFPNYSSELNVNALLLGDSALYLCASSLPGFQTQYFGPGTRLLVL.

The rearrangement links TRBV5-1 to TRBJ2-7; TRBD1 matches 8 bases. The germline gives CDR1 SGHRS, CDR2 YFSETQ. The junction had 8 bases not matched to a gene; V was cut back by 4 bases and J by 2 bases. The length of the CDR3 is 15 residues. The CDR3 sequence: CASSPGQGQTYEQYF. The CDR3 DNA reads as TGCGCCAGCAGCCCCGGACAGGGACAGACCTACGAGCAGTACTTC.

This chain uses TRBV7-2 with TRBJ2-7, with a weak D call TRBD1 (5 bases). The CDR3 runs to 14 residues. In germline, CDR1 is SGHTA, CDR2 FQGNSA. Trimming took off 5 bases at V and 0 bases at J, with 11 bases between the two ends. This CDR3 reads CASSGRELSYEQYF. The CDR3 DNA is TGTGCCAGCAGCGGCAGGGAACTCTCCTACGAGCAGTACTTC.